What follows are 30 T cell receptor beta chains derived from one specimen sequenced in a study of T cells after posttransplantation cyclophosphamide. Sequenced by immunoSEQ multiplex PCR; TCRdb stores in-frame clones only, minus some. Among some 52,000 clones, roughly 84% were seen once, and the ten largest hold about 2.8%. The sequenced sample consisted of PBMCs. The receptors stem from a man aged 30 to 39 with a blood cancer, CMV-positive, and with a related stem cell donor.

V and J are TRBV7-8 and TRBJ2-7, with D possibly being TRBD2 (5 bases). Trimming took 1 base from V and 3 from J, leaving 13 bases between them. CDR3 length equals 15 residues. The germline gives CDR1 SGHVS, CDR2 FQNEAQ. CDR3 nucleotides: TGTGCCAGCAGCTTAGAGTATGCGGGCAGCTACGAGCAGTACTTC. It codes for CASSLEYAGSYEQYF.

The chain combines TRBV6-5 with TRBJ1-2, with 8 bases aligning to TRBD1. The CDR3 runs 15 residues. Trimming removed 7 bases from V and 5 bases from J; junction bases left unmatched: 12. Germline CDR1 MNHEY, CDR2 SVGAGI. The chain's CDR3 is CASTQQGGIGYGYTF. Written as DNA, the CDR3 is TGTGCCAGCACACAACAGGGGGGGATCGGTTATGGCTACACCTTC.

The rearrangement uses TRBV6-5 and TRBJ2-7; 12 bases map to TRBD2. The CDR3 is 15 amino acids. The trim removed 6 bases at V and 12 bases at J, leaving 15 bases unmatched. Germline lookup yields CDR1 MNHEY and CDR2 SVGAGI. For the CDR3, the DNA is TGTGCCAGCAGCCCAACAGGGACTAGCGGGCAAATTGGGTACTTC. This gives the protein CASSPTGTSGQIGYF.

CDR3 sequence (DNA): TGTGCCAGCAGTTACGCAGGGGTCCCATACCCCGCCGAGCAGTACTTC. This codes for CASSYAGVPYPAEQYF. J is TRBJ2-7 and V is TRBV6-5, with D maybe TRBD1 (6 bases). V was shortened by 2 bases and J by 6 bases, with 20 bases between the two germline ends. The CDR3 has 16 residues. Germline CDR1 and CDR2: MNHEY and SVGAGI.

V is TRBV11-3 and J is TRBJ2-1; D may be TRBD1 (6 bases). The CDR3 is 14 residues long. V was cut by 5 bases and J by 6 bases, with 14 bases left in between. The V gene's germline CDR1 is SGHNT and CDR2 YENEEA. Here the CDR3 DNA reads TGTGCCAGCAGCCCGAACCAGGGGAGCAATGAGCAGTTCTTC. Translated: CASSPNQGSNEQFF.

The J gene is TRBJ2-7, the V gene TRBV19, with 7 bases matching TRBD2. V lost 3 bases and J lost 1; bases outside the gene matches: 3. The CDR3 contains 14 residues. Germline V gene lookup returns CDR1 LNHDA and CDR2 SQIVND (reference sequence). The chain's CDR3 is CASSMAGDSYEQYF. The CDR3 bases are TGTGCCAGTAGTATGGCGGGAGATTCCTACGAGCAGTACTTC.

This clone has ten or more counts. The V and J genes are TRBV27 and TRBJ2-7; 7 bases agree with TRBD2. Losses at the gene ends were 11 bases for V and 5 bases for J; bases not matched to a gene: 6. CDR1 and CDR2 from the germline V gene are MNHEY and SMNVEV (reference sequence). The CDR3 runs to 11 residues. The CDR3 nucleotides are TGTGCCGGGGAGGGATGCCACGAGCAGTACTTC. Protein sequence: CAGEGCHEQYF.

The V call is TRBV4-2, the J call TRBJ2-7; 7 bases agree with TRBD2. The CDR3 spans 15 residues. V shed 4 bases and J 3 bases; nucleotides not matched to a gene: 9. Per germline, CDR1 LGHNA and CDR2 YNFKEQ. The CDR3 loop is CASSPRLAENYEQYF. In nucleotides, the CDR3 is TGTGCCAGCAGCCCCAGACTAGCTGAAAACTACGAGCAGTACTTC.

The chain joins TRBV30 to TRBJ2-5, with TRBD2 matching 13 bases. CDR1 and CDR2 from the germline V gene are GTSNPN and SVGIG (reference sequence). The CDR3 loop spans 15 amino acids. V was clipped by 4 bases and J by 5 bases; unmatched bases: 7. CDR3 residues: CAWTRTSGRGETQYF. CDR3 DNA sequence: TGTGCCTGGACTCGGACTAGCGGGAGAGGCGAGACCCAGTACTTC.

The chain carries TRBV2 and TRBJ2-7, with D perhaps matching TRBD2 (5 bases). Germline lookup yields CDR1 SNHLY and CDR2 FYNNEI. V was pared by 7 bases and J by 4 bases, with 14 bases between. CDR3 length: 13 residues. CDR3 DNA: TGTGCCAGCACCCCCGGAGCGGTTTACGAGCAGTACTTC. As protein: CASTPGAVYEQYF. Filled out from reference TRBV2 and TRBJ2-7, the complete variable domain reads EPEVTQTPSHQVTQMGQEVILRCVPISNHLYFYWYRQILGQKVEFLVSFYNNEISEKSEIFDDQFSVERPDGSNFTLKIRSTKLEDSAMYFCASTPGAVYEQYFGPGTRLTVT.

J is TRBJ2-3 and V is TRBV29-1; 10 positions match TRBD2. This CDR3 is built from 14 residues. V lost 6 bases to trimming and J lost 7 bases; unmatched junction nucleotides: 10. Germline V lookup: CDR1 SQVTM, CDR2 ANQGSEA. CDR3 sequence reads: CSVKGLAERNTQYF. The CDR3 DNA is TGCAGCGTGAAAGGACTAGCGGAGAGGAATACGCAGTATTTT.

The chain has TRBV11-3 and TRBJ2-7; weak D call: TRBD1 (6 bases). The CDR3 is made up of 16 amino acids. Trimming took off 1 base at V and 2 bases at J, with 15 bases between the two ends. Germline V lookup: CDR1 SGHNT, CDR2 YENEEA. Here the CDR3 DNA reads TGTGCCAGCAGCTTAGGCACCGGGACACGGACCTACGAGCAGTACTTC. Protein product: CASSLGTGTRTYEQYF.

The CDR3 is CASSIDTGGELFF. DNA for the CDR3: TGTGCCAGTAGTATAGATACAGGGGGGGAGCTGTTTTTT. The chain couples TRBV19 to TRBJ2-2; D is possibly TRBD1 (6 bases). Germline CDR1 is LNHDA and CDR2 is SQIVND (reference sequence). With 0 bases removed from V and 8 bases from J, the gap between germline ends came to 7 bases. The CDR3 loop spans 13 amino acids.

As for this clone: At one end the junction does not follow the germline gene, possibly because of a read error. V is TRBV6-6 and J is TRBJ1-2; D is unresolved. CDR1 and CDR2 from the germline V gene are MNHNY and SVGAGI (reference sequence). CDR3 length: 13 residues. CDR3 in amino acids: CASSYSAREGYAF. DNA for the CDR3: TGTGCCAGCAGTTACTCCGCGAGGGAAGGCTACGCCTTC.

This sequence joins TRBV7-8 and TRBJ2-7; D is uncertain. From germline, CDR1 is SGHVS and CDR2 FQNEAQ. The CDR3 runs to 11 residues. V was cut by 2 bases and J by 7 bases, with 6 bases left in between. This CDR3 is CASSLSREQYF. The CDR3 region has the DNA TGTGCCAGCAGCTTATCCCGGGAGCAGTACTTC. The complete variable domain, with remaining parts taken from reference TRBV7-8 and TRBJ2-7, reads GAGVSQSPRYKVAKRGQDVALRCDPISGHVSLFWYQQALGQGPEFLTYFQNEAQLDKSGLPSDRFFAERPEGSVSTLKIQRTQQEDSAVYLCASSLSREQYFGPGTRLTVT.

The chain is built from TRBV19 and TRBJ2-6, with a possible D match to TRBD1 (5 bases). V lost 6 bases, J lost 0 bases, and 9 bases lay in between. Germline values: CDR1 LNHDA, CDR2 SQIVND (reference sequence). This CDR3 has 15 residues. The CDR3 reads CASRKTDSGANVLTF. CDR3 nucleotides: TGTGCCAGTAGAAAGACAGACTCTGGGGCCAACGTCCTGACTTTC.

This chain links TRBV7-9 with TRBJ2-7; the D gene is possibly TRBD2 (6 bases). The CDR3 is 13 residues long. V lost 5 bases to trimming and J lost 3 bases, with 11 bases between them. Germline V lookup: CDR1 SEHNR, CDR2 FQNEAQ (reference sequence). CDR3 in DNA: TGTGCCAGCAGCGGAGGGGCGAGCTACGAGCAGTACTTC. Protein product: CASSGGASYEQYF.

This rearrangement joins TRBV30 to TRBJ1-6; 11 bases map to TRBD1. V was pared by 6 bases and J by 9 bases, with 7 bases of the junction left unmatched. This CDR3 region has 14 residues. The germline gives CDR1 GTSNPN, CDR2 SVGIG (reference sequence). Here the CDR3 DNA reads TGTGCCTGCCAAACCGGGACAGGGGGTTCACCCCTCCACTTT. Its protein product is CACQTGTGGSPLHF.

The rearrangement joins TRBV28 to TRBJ1-1, with D maybe TRBD1 (5 bases). Deletions cut 2 bases from V and 2 bases from J, with 9 bases between. The V gene's germline CDR1 is MDHEN and CDR2 SYDVKM. The CDR3 totals 14 residues. This CDR3 reads CASSLTQGNTEAFF. The CDR3 DNA reads as TGTGCCAGCAGTTTAACGCAGGGCAACACTGAAGCTTTCTTT.

Only a few counts were recorded for this clone. The V call is TRBV11-1, the J call TRBJ2-6; TRBD1 aligns across 7 bases. CDR1 is SGHAT, CDR2 FQDESV, per germline (reference sequence). V lost 5 bases, J lost 1 base, and 5 bases stayed unmatched. The CDR3 length is 16 residues. This CDR3 is CASSQQGTSGANVLTF. CDR3 bases: TGTGCCAGCAGCCAACAGGGGACATCTGGGGCCAACGTCCTGACTTTC. Full variable domain (rest looked up from reference TRBV11-1 and TRBJ2-6): EAEVAQSPRYKITEKSQAVAFWCDPISGHATLYWYRQILGQGPELLVQFQDESVVDDSQLPKDRFSAERLKGVDSTLKIQPAELGDSAMYLCASSQQGTSGANVLTFGAGSRLTVL.

V gene TRBV9 combines with J gene TRBJ2-7, with no clear D. From germline, CDR1 is SGDLS and CDR2 YYNGEE. The germline V and J ends were trimmed by 2 bases and 0 bases, with 12 bases remaining between them. This CDR3 is 15 amino acids long. CDR3 amino acids: CASSVGALSSYEQYF. CDR3 nucleotides: TGTGCCAGCAGCGTCGGAGCTCTTAGCTCCTACGAGCAGTACTTC. Full variable domain (remainder filled in from reference TRBV9 and TRBJ2-7): DSGVTQTPKHLITATGQRVTLRCSPRSGDLSVYWYQQSLDQGLQFLIQYYNGEERAKGNILERFSAQQFPDLHSELNLSSLELGDSALYFCASSVGALSSYEQYFGPGTRLTVT.

The CDR3 nucleotides read TGTGCCAGCAGTCTCGACAGGGGAAACACCGGGGAGCTGTTTTTT. Amino acid sequence: CASSLDRGNTGELFF. The genes are TRBV11-3 and TRBJ2-2; TRBD1 aligns across 8 bases. The CDR3 is 15 residues long. V gave up 6 bases and J gave up 2 bases; unmatched junction bases: 5. The germline V gene has CDR1 SGHNT and CDR2 YENEEA.

V and J are TRBV7-2 and TRBJ2-2, with 12 bases identical to TRBD2. This CDR3 contains 17 residues. From germline, CDR1 is SGHTA and CDR2 FQGNSA. V lost 8 bases to trimming and J lost 3 bases; unmatched junction nucleotides: 10. This CDR3 reads CASHSTTSGRYTGELFF. CDR3 DNA sequence: TGTGCCAGCCATTCTACGACTAGCGGGAGATACACCGGGGAGCTGTTTTTT.

V is TRBV30 and J is TRBJ2-1; 7 positions agree with TRBD2. There are 14 residues in the CDR3. V dropped 5 bases and J dropped 6; count of bases not matched to a gene: 10. Germline V CDR1 and CDR2: GTSNPN, SVGIG (reference sequence). The CDR3: CAWSASGPLNEQFF. The CDR3 DNA follows: TGTGCCTGGTCTGCTAGCGGACCCCTCAATGAGCAGTTCTTC.

The CDR3 loop reads CAWTPGVDTEAFF. The DNA for the CDR3 is TGTGCCTGGACCCCAGGGGTGGACACTGAAGCTTTCTTT. The chain combines TRBV30 with TRBJ1-1, with a weak D call TRBD1 (6 bases). The CDR3 contains 13 residues. The V gene lost 4 bases and the J gene lost 3 bases, with 12 bases spanning the gap. CDR1 and CDR2 (germline): GTSNPN, SVGIG (reference sequence).

The chain's CDR3 is CASSPEGNTEAFF. CDR3 nucleotides: TGTGCCAGCAGTCCCGAGGGGAACACTGAAGCTTTCTTT. The chain uses TRBV27 and TRBJ1-1; no clear D. Trimming shortened V by 5 bases and J by 1 base, and 8 bases separated the two germline ends. The CDR3 covers 13 residues. Germline V lookup: CDR1 MNHEY, CDR2 SMNVEV (reference sequence).

CDR3 protein: CASSLPGENTEAFF. CDR3 nucleotides: TGTGCCAGCAGCTTGCCGGGAGAAAACACTGAAGCTTTCTTT. The V and J genes are TRBV7-6 and TRBJ1-1; D gene unclear. The germline V and J ends were trimmed by 3 bases and 2 bases, with 10 bases remaining between them. The length of the CDR3 is 14 residues. Germline V lookup: CDR1 SGHVS, CDR2 FNYEAQ.

The gene calls are TRBV19 and TRBJ2-7, with TRBD1 identical over 10 bases. The CDR3 sequence is 15 residues long. The germline gives CDR1 LNHDA, CDR2 SQIVND (reference sequence). The junction had 8 bases not matched to a gene; V was cut back by 3 bases and J by 6 bases. CDR3 loop: CASSMGDRGFGEQYF. CDR3 DNA sequence: TGTGCCAGTAGTATGGGGGACAGGGGATTTGGCGAGCAGTACTTC.

This chain connects TRBV28 to TRBJ2-1; weak D call: TRBD2 (6 bases). The CDR3 totals 15 residues. The V gene lost 4 bases and the J gene lost 8 bases, with 18 bases spanning the gap. In germline, CDR1 is MDHEN, CDR2 SYDVKM. CDR3 bases: TGTGCCAGCAGTTCAACCAAAACTAGCCGCTATGAGCAGTTCTTC. It translates to CASSSTKTSRYEQFF.

The chain uses TRBV30 and TRBJ1-1; no clear D. This CDR3 has 12 amino acids. Germline V gene lookup returns CDR1 GTSNPN and CDR2 SVGIG (reference sequence). The germline V and J ends were trimmed by 4 bases and 10 bases, with 16 bases remaining between them. The CDR3 sequence: CAWNPPNAVAFF. The CDR3 region has the DNA TGTGCCTGGAACCCCCCTAACGCGGTAGCTTTCTTT.